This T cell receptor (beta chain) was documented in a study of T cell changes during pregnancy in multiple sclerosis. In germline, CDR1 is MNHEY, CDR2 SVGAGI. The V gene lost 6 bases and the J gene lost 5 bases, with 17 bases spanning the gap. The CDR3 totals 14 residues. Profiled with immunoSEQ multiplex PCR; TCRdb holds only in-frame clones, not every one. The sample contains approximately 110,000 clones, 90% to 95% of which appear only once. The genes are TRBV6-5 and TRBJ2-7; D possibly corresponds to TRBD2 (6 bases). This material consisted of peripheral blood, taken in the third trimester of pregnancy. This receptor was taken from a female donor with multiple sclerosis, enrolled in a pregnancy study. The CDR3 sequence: CASSPGTPWDEQYF. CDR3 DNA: TGTGCCAGCAGCCCCGGGACTCCCTGGGACGAGCAGTACTTC.